Sequencing of this T cell receptor (beta chain) was carried out in a study of control samples from healthy donors and cancer patients. V was clipped by 0 bases and J by 4 bases; unmatched bases: 3. This CDR3 contains 15 residues. Germline V gene data show CDR1 as LNHNV and CDR2 as YYDKDF (reference sequence). Data came from immunoSEQ multiplex PCR; TCRdb stores just in-frame clones and leaves some out. Among 130,000 or so clones listed, around 86% were seen once. The receptor was isolated from a man aged 40-49 years in good health. The sequencing sample was made of blood. This chain joins TRBV15 and TRBJ2-5; 9 nucleotides line up with TRBD2. The CDR3 loop reads CATSREAGGGETQYF. The CDR3 nucleotides are TGTGCCACCAGCAGAGAAGCGGGGGGTGGAGAGACCCAGTACTTC. Supplemented by reference TRBV15 and TRBJ2-5, the full variable domain reads DAMVIQNPRYQVTQFGKPVTLSCSQTLNHNVMYWYQQKSSQAPKLLFHYYDKDFNNEADTPDNFQSRRPNTSFCFLDIRSPGLGDTAMYLCATSREAGGGETQYFGPGTRLLVL.